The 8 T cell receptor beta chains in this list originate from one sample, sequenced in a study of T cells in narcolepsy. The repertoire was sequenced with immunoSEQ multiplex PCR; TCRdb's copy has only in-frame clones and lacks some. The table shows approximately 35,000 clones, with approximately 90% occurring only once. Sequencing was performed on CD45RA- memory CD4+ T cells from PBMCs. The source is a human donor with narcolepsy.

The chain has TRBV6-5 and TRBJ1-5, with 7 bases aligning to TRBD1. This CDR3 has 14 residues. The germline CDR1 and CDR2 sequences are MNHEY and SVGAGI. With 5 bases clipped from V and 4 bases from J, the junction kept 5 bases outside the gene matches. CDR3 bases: TGTGCCAGCAGTGCGGTACAGGGGAATCAGCCCCAGCATTTT. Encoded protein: CASSAVQGNQPQHF.

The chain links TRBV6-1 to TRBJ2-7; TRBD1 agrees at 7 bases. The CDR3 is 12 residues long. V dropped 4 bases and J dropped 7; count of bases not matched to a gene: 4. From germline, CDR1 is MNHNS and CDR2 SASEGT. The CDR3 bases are TGTGCCAGCAGTGTGACAGGGCGGGAGCAGTACTTC. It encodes CASSVTGREQYF.

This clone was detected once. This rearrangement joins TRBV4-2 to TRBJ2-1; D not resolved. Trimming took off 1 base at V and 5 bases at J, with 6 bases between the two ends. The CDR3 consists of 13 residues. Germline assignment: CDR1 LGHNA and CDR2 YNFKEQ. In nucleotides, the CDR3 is TGTGCCAGCAGCCAAGCCCAGAACAATGAGCAGTTCTTC. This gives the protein CASSQAQNNEQFF.

CDR3 residues: CASSPAGTASKGEQYF. Written as DNA, the CDR3 is TGTGCCAGCAGCCCCGCCGGGACAGCCTCAAAAGGGGAGCAGTACTTC. This chain joins TRBV7-2 and TRBJ2-7; TRBD1 matches 7 bases. Trimming cost V 5 bases and J 7 bases; bases outside gene matches: 17. The CDR3 length is 16 residues. Per the germline V gene, CDR1 is SGHTA and CDR2 is FQGNSA.

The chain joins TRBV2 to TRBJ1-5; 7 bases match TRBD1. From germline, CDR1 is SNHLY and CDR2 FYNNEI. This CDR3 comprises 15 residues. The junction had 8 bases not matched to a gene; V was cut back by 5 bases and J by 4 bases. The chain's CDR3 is CASSPTGTANQPQHF. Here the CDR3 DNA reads TGTGCCAGCAGTCCTACCGGGACAGCTAATCAGCCCCAGCATTTT.

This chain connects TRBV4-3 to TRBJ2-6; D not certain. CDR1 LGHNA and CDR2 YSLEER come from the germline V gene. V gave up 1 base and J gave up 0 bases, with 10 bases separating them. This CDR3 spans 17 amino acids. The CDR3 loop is CASSQGAGGSGANVLTF. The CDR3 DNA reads TGCGCCAGCAGCCAAGGTGCCGGCGGCTCTGGGGCCAACGTCCTGACTTTC.

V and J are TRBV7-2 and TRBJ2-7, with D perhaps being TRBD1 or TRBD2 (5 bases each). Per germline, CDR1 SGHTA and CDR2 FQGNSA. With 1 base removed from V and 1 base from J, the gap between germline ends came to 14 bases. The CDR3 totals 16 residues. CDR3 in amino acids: CASSLEGSTRSYEQYF. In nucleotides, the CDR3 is TGTGCCAGCAGCTTAGAGGGGAGTACCCGTTCCTACGAGCAGTACTTC.

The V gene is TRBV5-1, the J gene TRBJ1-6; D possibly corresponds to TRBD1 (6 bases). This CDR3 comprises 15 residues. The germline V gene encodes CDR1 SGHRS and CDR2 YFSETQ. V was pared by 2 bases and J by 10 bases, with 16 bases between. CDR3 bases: TGCGCCAGCAGCTTCTCCGGGACCACAGGGTCACCCCTCCACTTT. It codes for CASSFSGTTGSPLHF.